The next 32 T cell receptor beta chains were all read from a single sample in a study of siplizumab effects on memory and regulatory T cells. Sequenced by immunoSEQ multiplex PCR; TCRdb stores in-frame clones only, minus some. The sample comprises roughly 100,000 clones, 90% to 95% of which are singletons, and roughly 1% rests with the top ten. Sequenced input: CD4+ T cells sorted from blood. The receptors were gathered from a human donor in good health.

The chain employs TRBV28 and TRBJ2-3; 11 bases match TRBD2. The J segment lost 6 bases and the V segment lost 3 bases, leaving 8 bases of the junction unmatched. This CDR3 has 16 amino acids. Germline V gene lookup returns CDR1 MDHEN and CDR2 SYDVKM. The DNA of the CDR3 is TGTGCCAGCAGTTTTCTGACTAGCGGGATGTGGGATACGCAGTATTTT. Amino acids: CASSFLTSGMWDTQYF.

This rearrangement joins TRBV7-9 to TRBJ2-7, with D hard to call. Germline V CDR1 and CDR2: SEHNR, FQNEAQ (reference sequence). CDR3 length: 15 residues. V gave up 0 bases and J gave up 6 bases, with 15 bases separating them. The CDR3 sequence is CASSLAGVIRPEQYF. In nucleotides, the CDR3 is TGTGCCAGCAGCTTAGCAGGTGTAATACGTCCCGAGCAGTACTTC.

The rearrangement joins TRBV19 to TRBJ1-5; 9 nucleotides agree with TRBD1. Trimming cost V 3 bases and J 5 bases; bases outside gene matches: 11. Germline V gene data show CDR1 as LNHDA and CDR2 as SQIVND (reference sequence). This CDR3 comprises 17 residues. The CDR3 region has the DNA TGTGCCAGTAGTATTTCGGGGTATGGGGACAGGGATCAGCCCCAGCATTTT. It translates to CASSISGYGDRDQPQHF.

V is TRBV10-3 and J is TRBJ2-7; D unresolved. Germline V gene data show CDR1 as ENHRY and CDR2 as SYGVKD. Trimming shortened V by 4 bases and J by 0 bases, and 13 bases separated the two germline ends. CDR3 length equals 15 residues. The CDR3 here is CAISAPGQTSYEQYF. The CDR3 coding sequence is TGTGCCATCAGTGCACCGGGTCAAACCTCCTACGAGCAGTACTTC.

This CDR3 is CASKDGTGKQFF. CDR3 nucleotide sequence: TGTGCCAGCAAAGATGGGACTGGTAAGCAGTTCTTC. The chain joins TRBV6-5 to TRBJ2-1; possible D gene TRBD2, 6 bases. Per germline, CDR1 MNHEY and CDR2 SVGAGI. V was pared by 7 bases and J by 11 bases, with 15 bases between. The CDR3 runs to 12 residues.

This chain joins TRBV19 and TRBJ1-1; perhaps TRBD1 as D (6 bases). This CDR3 is 16 amino acids long. Germline-derived CDR1 and CDR2 are LNHDA and SQIVND (reference sequence). V lost 6 bases, J lost 7 bases, and 24 bases lay in between. The DNA of the CDR3 is TGTGCCAGTAGCCATCTTGTGAGGGGGTCAGCCTGTGAAGCTTTCTTT. It codes for CASSHLVRGSACEAFF. The full variable domain, its missing parts supplied by reference TRBV19 and TRBJ1-1, is DGGITQSPKYLFRKEGQNVTLSCEQNLNHDAMYWYRQDPGQGLRLIYYSQIVNDFQKGDIAEGYSVSREKKESFPLTVTSAQKNPTAFYLCASSHLVRGSACEAFFGQGTRLTVV.

The chain carries TRBV28 and TRBJ1-1; D possibly corresponds to TRBD1 (6 bases). Germline lookup yields CDR1 MDHEN and CDR2 SYDVKM. This CDR3 is built from 15 residues. Trimming took off 5 bases at V and 11 bases at J, with 24 bases between the two ends. The chain's CDR3 is CASSTKTGSYHKAFF. CDR3 sequence (DNA): TGTGCCAGCAGTACCAAGACAGGTTCTTATCATAAGGCTTTCTTT.

The gene calls are TRBV5-1 and TRBJ1-3, with TRBD1 as a possible D gene (5 bases). The germline V gene encodes CDR1 SGHRS and CDR2 YFSETQ. This CDR3 contains 15 residues. Trimming took 4 bases from V and 0 from J, leaving 11 bases between them. The DNA for the CDR3 is TGCGCCAGCAGCAGGGACGGAGTCTCTGGAAACACCATATATTTT. This codes for CASSRDGVSGNTIYF.

The chain uses TRBV28 and TRBJ2-2; 9 bases match TRBD2. This CDR3 has 15 amino acids. From germline, CDR1 is MDHEN and CDR2 SYDVKM. Trimming at V came to 9 bases and at J to 6 bases, leaving 11 bases not matched to a gene. CDR3 bases: TGTGCCAGTTTGTTGGCGGGAGGGGGCCCCGGGGAGCTGTTTTTT. Protein sequence: CASLLAGGGPGELFF.

This chain links TRBV4-1 with TRBJ2-6; 7 positions match TRBD2. CDR1 is MGHRA and CDR2 is YSYEKL in the germline V gene. The length of the CDR3 is 18 residues. V lost 4 bases and J lost 3; bases outside the gene matches: 12. CDR3 residues: CASSPEGTGGSGANVLTF. The CDR3 DNA reads as TGCGCCAGCAGCCCAGAGGGAACAGGCGGGAGTGGGGCCAACGTCCTGACTTTC.

This chain links TRBV6-5 with TRBJ2-1; D ambiguous. V was shortened by 7 bases and J by 3 bases, with 13 bases between the two germline ends. Germline V CDR1 and CDR2: MNHEY, SVGAGI. CDR3 size: 14 residues. For the CDR3, the DNA is TGTGCCAGCATGTCCGGGTACAACTACAATGAGCAGTTCTTC. Translating it yields CASMSGYNYNEQFF.

CDR3: CASSFPPIGELFF. CDR3 nucleotide sequence: TGTGCCAGCAGTTTTCCCCCCATCGGGGAGCTGTTTTTT. The chain couples TRBV28 to TRBJ2-2; D call uncertain. CDR3 length: 13 residues. Germline CDR1 is MDHEN and CDR2 is SYDVKM. The V gene lost 3 bases and the J gene lost 7 bases, with 9 bases spanning the gap.

The CDR3 spells CASSYPRGEQFF. The CDR3 DNA is TGTGCCAGCAGTTATCCCAGGGGTGAGCAGTTCTTC. The chain employs TRBV6-6 and TRBJ2-1, with TRBD1 as a possible D gene (6 bases). CDR1 and CDR2 from the germline V gene are MNHNY and SVGAGI (reference sequence). This CDR3 has 12 residues. Trimming pared 3 bases from V and 9 bases from J, leaving 9 bases between.

The gene calls are TRBV6-1 and TRBJ2-4; D is undetermined. The CDR3 has 15 residues. V was shortened by 6 bases and J by 0 bases, with 12 bases between the two germline ends. Germline assignment: CDR1 MNHNS and CDR2 SASEGT. CDR3 nucleotides: TGTGCCAGCAGCGGTCAGCCTATAGCCAAAAACATTCAGTACTTC. This encodes CASSGQPIAKNIQYF.

The chain carries TRBV29-1 and TRBJ2-3; the match to TRBD1 covers 7 bases. The trim removed 1 base at V and 5 bases at J, leaving 6 bases unmatched. This CDR3 contains 14 residues. Germline CDR1 SQVTM, CDR2 ANQGSEA. CDR3 in amino acids: CSVEVLTGRDTQYF. CDR3 nucleotides: TGCAGCGTTGAAGTCCTGACAGGGCGAGATACGCAGTATTTT.

This chain links TRBV7-3 with TRBJ2-1, with TRBD1 identical over 7 bases. The CDR3 runs 14 residues. CDR1 and CDR2 (germline): SGHTA, FQGTGA. The junction had 6 bases not matched to a gene; V was cut back by 3 bases and J by 7 bases. CDR3 in amino acids: CASSFTPGGNEQFF. The CDR3 DNA follows: TGTGCCAGCAGCTTCACCCCAGGGGGTAATGAGCAGTTCTTC.

V gene TRBV15 combines with J gene TRBJ2-1; the D is unclear. There are 16 residues in the CDR3. Germline values: CDR1 LNHNV, CDR2 YYDKDF (reference sequence). V lost 3 bases and J 1 base, leaving 13 bases between the germline ends. The CDR3 DNA is TGTGCCACCAGCAGTGGACGGGTGCTTTCCTACAATGAGCAGTTCTTC. Translating gives CATSSGRVLSYNEQFF.

The chain recombines TRBV7-3 with TRBJ1-2; possible D gene TRBD1, 5 bases. CDR3 size: 14 residues. Trimming removed 5 bases from V and 8 bases from J, with 18 bases in between. Germline lookup yields CDR1 SGHTA and CDR2 FQGTGA. The DNA of the CDR3 is TGTGCCAGCAGCCTAAGAGGGGAGTATGGAGGCTACACCTTC. Its translation: CASSLRGEYGGYTF.

The chain carries TRBV6-6 and TRBJ1-4; D gene ambiguous. CDR1 and CDR2 (germline): MNHNY, SVGAGI (reference sequence). The CDR3 runs to 15 residues. V dropped 6 bases and J dropped 4 bases, with 15 bases sitting between them. This CDR3 is CASRGVSGINEKLFF. CDR3 DNA sequence: TGTGCCAGCAGGGGAGTCTCGGGAATTAATGAAAAACTGTTTTTT.

The chain uses TRBV18 and TRBJ1-1; TRBD1 aligns across 12 bases. CDR1 and CDR2 from the germline V gene are KGHSH and LQKENI. The CDR3 runs to 15 residues. Losses at the gene ends were 3 bases for V and 2 bases for J; bases not matched to a gene: 1. The DNA for the CDR3 is TGTGCCAGCTCACCGGGACAGGGGGCCAACACTGAAGCTTTCTTT. It translates to CASSPGQGANTEAFF.

V and J are TRBV28 and TRBJ1-1; D perhaps matches TRBD1 (6 bases). Germline lookup yields CDR1 MDHEN and CDR2 SYDVKM. V shed 3 bases and J shed 5 bases, with 13 bases lying between them. The CDR3 runs 14 residues. CDR3 sequence: CASSFTGRVTEAFF. DNA of the CDR3: TGTGCCAGCAGTTTCACAGGGAGGGTTACTGAAGCTTTCTTT.

The rearrangement uses TRBV4-2 and TRBJ2-7, with 11 bases fitting TRBD2. The CDR3 is 17 amino acids. The ends lost 2 bases at V and 7 bases at J; junction bases unmatched: 13. The germline V gene has CDR1 LGHNA and CDR2 YNFKEQ. The CDR3 region has the DNA TGTGCCAGCAGCCAACAATATAGCGGGAGGGCCCCAGGAGAGCAGTACTTC. Amino acids: CASSQQYSGRAPGEQYF.

V and J are TRBV7-3 and TRBJ2-3; D unresolved. Germline assignment: CDR1 SGHTA and CDR2 FQGTGA. The ends were cut back, 1 base at V and 4 bases at J, with 6 bases in the middle. This CDR3 is built from 13 residues. CDR3 region: CASSLKWADTQYF. For the CDR3, the DNA is TGTGCCAGCAGCTTAAAATGGGCAGATACGCAGTATTTT.

The J gene is TRBJ1-2, the V gene TRBV6-5; D is unresolved. The CDR3 consists of 14 residues. CDR1 and CDR2 from the germline V gene are MNHEY and SVGAGI. Trimming took off 6 bases at V and 8 bases at J, with 19 bases between the two ends. The CDR3 is CASSTSPGAAGYTF. CDR3 in DNA: TGTGCCAGCAGCACCTCCCCAGGCGCCGCAGGCTACACCTTC.

J is TRBJ2-7 and V is TRBV7-8; 11 bases align to TRBD1. The germline V gene has CDR1 SGHVS and CDR2 FQNEAQ. V was pared by 2 bases and J by 0 bases, with 9 bases of the junction left unmatched. CDR3 length: 18 residues. The CDR3 loop is CASSLTWTGGSSSYEQYF. The CDR3 DNA reads as TGTGCCAGCAGCTTAACATGGACAGGGGGCTCTAGCTCCTACGAGCAGTACTTC.

V gene TRBV6-5 combines with J gene TRBJ1-3; no definite D call. V gave up 5 bases and J gave up 9 bases, with 17 bases separating them. The germline CDR1 and CDR2 sequences are MNHEY and SVGAGI. CDR3 length: 14 residues. CDR3 coding DNA: TGTGCCAGCAGTCAAGCACCCTCACGGAGCACCATATATTTT. This translates into CASSQAPSRSTIYF.

This rearrangement joins TRBV9 to TRBJ2-3; TRBD2 matches 13 bases. V trimming: 0 bases; J trimming: 3 bases; junction bases outside the gene matches: 13. CDR1 is SGDLS, CDR2 YYNGEE, per germline. The CDR3 sequence is 20 residues long. Written as DNA, the CDR3 is TGTGCCAGCAGCGTAGCAAGTCGGACTAGCGGGAGTGATAGAACAGATACGCAGTATTTT. Translated: CASSVASRTSGSDRTDTQYF.

This clone came up once. The chain couples TRBV28 to TRBJ2-5, with D possibly being TRBD1 (5 bases). The J call could be wrong; TRBJ2-7 is a better fit for the DNA end. The CDR3 extends over 13 amino acids. The germline V gene has CDR1 MDHEN and CDR2 SYDVKM. CDR3 loop: CASSFRQTYEQYF. The CDR3 DNA reads TGTGCCAGCAGTTTCAGACAGACCTACGAGCAGTACTTC.

The V call is TRBV28, the J call TRBJ1-1; D remains ambiguous. The germline V and J ends were trimmed by 6 bases and 5 bases, with 16 bases remaining between them. Germline V CDR1 and CDR2: MDHEN, SYDVKM. The CDR3 is 14 residues long. CDR3 DNA: TGTGCCAGCAGAGTTAAGTGGGGAGGGACTGAAGCTTTCTTT. Protein product: CASRVKWGGTEAFF.

This chain links TRBV28 with TRBJ1-2, with 7 bases aligning to TRBD1. The J segment lost 1 base and the V segment lost 10 bases, leaving 18 bases of the junction unmatched. From germline, CDR1 is MDHEN and CDR2 SYDVKM. The CDR3 totals 17 residues. CDR3 loop: CAIAPSALGQLNYGYTF. In DNA form, the CDR3 reads TGTGCCATTGCCCCCTCGGCCCTGGGACAGCTTAACTATGGCTACACCTTC.

The chain couples TRBV28 to TRBJ2-7; 7 bases match TRBD1. Germline V gene sequence: CDR1 MDHEN, CDR2 SYDVKM. J gave up 2 bases and V 4 bases, and 5 bases lay outside the gene matches. This CDR3 contains 14 residues. The CDR3 loop is CASSSPGQTYEQYF. The CDR3 bases are TGTGCCAGCAGTTCCCCGGGACAGACCTACGAGCAGTACTTC.

V and J are TRBV5-1 and TRBJ2-2; 11 nucleotides line up with TRBD2. Germline CDR1 SGHRS, CDR2 YFSETQ. With V trimmed by 6 bases and J by 4 bases, 5 bases remained unmatched. The CDR3 contains 15 residues. CDR3 loop: CASTMTSGVTGELFF. The DNA of the CDR3 is TGCGCCAGCACTATGACTAGCGGGGTCACCGGGGAGCTGTTTTTT.